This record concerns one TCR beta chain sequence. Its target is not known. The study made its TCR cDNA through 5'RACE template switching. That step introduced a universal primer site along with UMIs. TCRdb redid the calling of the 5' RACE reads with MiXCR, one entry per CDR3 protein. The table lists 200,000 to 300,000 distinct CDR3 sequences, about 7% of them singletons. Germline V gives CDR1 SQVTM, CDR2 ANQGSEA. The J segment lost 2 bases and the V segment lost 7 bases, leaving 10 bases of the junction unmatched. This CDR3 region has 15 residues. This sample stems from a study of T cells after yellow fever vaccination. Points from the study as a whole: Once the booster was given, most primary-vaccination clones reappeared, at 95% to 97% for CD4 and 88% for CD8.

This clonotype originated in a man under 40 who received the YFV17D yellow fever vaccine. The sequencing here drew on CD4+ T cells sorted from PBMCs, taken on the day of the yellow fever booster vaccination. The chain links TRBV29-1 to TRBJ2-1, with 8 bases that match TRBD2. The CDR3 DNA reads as TGCAGCGCCGACCCGTCGGGGGGGACCTACAATGAGCAGTTCTTC. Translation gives CSADPSGGTYNEQFF.